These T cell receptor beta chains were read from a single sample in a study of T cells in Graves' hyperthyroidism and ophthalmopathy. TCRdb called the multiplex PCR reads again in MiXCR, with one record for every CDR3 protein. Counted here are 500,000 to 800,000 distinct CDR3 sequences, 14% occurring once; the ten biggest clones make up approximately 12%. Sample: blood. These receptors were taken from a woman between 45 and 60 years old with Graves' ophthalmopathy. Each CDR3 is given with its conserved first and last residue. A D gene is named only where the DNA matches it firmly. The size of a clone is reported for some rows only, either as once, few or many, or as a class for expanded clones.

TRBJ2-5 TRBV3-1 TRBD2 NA TGTGCCAGCAGCCGTCGTAGACTAGCGGGAGGGCCGTGGGAGACCCAGTACTTC CASSRRRLAGGPWETQYF
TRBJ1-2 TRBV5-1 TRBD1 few TGCGCCAGCAGCTTGATTCAAGGACAGGGACTAAGTGGCTACACCTTC CASSLIQGQGLSGYTF
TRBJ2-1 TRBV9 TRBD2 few TGTGCCAGCAGCGTAGGATCTAGCGGGAGGTGGACCTACAATGAGCAGTTCTTC CASSVGSSGRWTYNEQFF
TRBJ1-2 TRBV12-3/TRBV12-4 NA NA TGTGCCAGCACCAAAGGCCCTTATGGCTACACCTTC CASTKGPYGYTF
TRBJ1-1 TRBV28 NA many TGTGCCAGCAGCCTGCCGGTAATGAACACTGAAGCTTTCTTT CASSLPVMNTEAFF
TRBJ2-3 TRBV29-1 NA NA TGCAGCGCCGAAACCGCAGATACGCAGTATTTT CSAETADTQYF
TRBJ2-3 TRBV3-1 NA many TGTGCCAGCAGCCAGGGGACACTAGCTTATACGCAGTATTTT CASSQGTLAYTQYF
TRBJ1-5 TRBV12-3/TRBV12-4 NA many TGTGCCAGCAGCCTCAACAGGGTTAATCAGCCCCAGCATTTT CASSLNRVNQPQHF
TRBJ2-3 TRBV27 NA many TGTGCCAGCAGTCGAGACGTTAGCTTAGTGCGCACAGATACGCAGTATTTT CASSRDVSLVRTDTQYF
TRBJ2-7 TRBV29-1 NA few TGCAGCGTGAAAGGGGTAGGCGAGCAGTACTTC CSVKGVGEQYF
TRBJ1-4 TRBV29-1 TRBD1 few TGCAGCGTTGCGGACAGGGGTAATGAAAAACTGTTTTTT CSVADRGNEKLFF
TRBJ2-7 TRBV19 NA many TGTGCCAGTAGTGTAAGTGGGCAGGTGGGAAACTACGAGCAGTACTTC CASSVSGQVGNYEQYF
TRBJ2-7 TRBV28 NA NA TGTGCCAGCAAAATCGACAGTAGCAACGAGCAGTACTTC CASKIDSSNEQYF
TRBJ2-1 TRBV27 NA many TGTGCCAGCAGTTGGTTCGATGAGCAGTTCTTC CASSWFDEQFF
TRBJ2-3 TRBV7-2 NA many TGTGCCAGCAGCTTTTCGGGAGTGAACGCAGATACGCAGTATTTT CASSFSGVNADTQYF
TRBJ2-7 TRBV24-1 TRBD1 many TGTGCCACCAGTGATCCGGACAGGGGGACCTACGAGCAGTACTTC CATSDPDRGTYEQYF
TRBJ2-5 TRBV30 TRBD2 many TGTGCCTGGAGTGCCGGCGGGAGTCTTAGAGAGACCCAGTACTTC CAWSAGGSLRETQYF
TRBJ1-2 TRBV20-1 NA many TGCAGTGCTAGAATACAGGGAATCGGTGGCTACACCTTC CSARIQGIGGYTF
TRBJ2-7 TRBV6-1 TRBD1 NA TGTGCCAGCAGCCGCCCGGGACAGGGGATCTACGAGCAGTACTTC CASSRPGQGIYEQYF
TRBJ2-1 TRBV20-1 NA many TGCAGTGTTATCAAAAACAATGAGCAGTTCTTC CSVIKNNEQFF
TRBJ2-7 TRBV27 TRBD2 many TGTGCCAGCAGTTTATCGGCGGGACTAGCGGGATCCGAGCAGTACTTC CASSLSAGLAGSEQYF
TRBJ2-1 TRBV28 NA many TGTGCCAGCAGTTTTAGGAGCTGGCCGGTTAATGAGCAGTTCTTC CASSFRSWPVNEQFF
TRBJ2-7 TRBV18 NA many TGTGCCAGCTCAATCCGACAGGATACCTACGAGCAGTACTTC CASSIRQDTYEQYF
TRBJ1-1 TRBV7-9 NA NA TGTGCCAGCATAAGGGACACTGAAGCTTTCTTT CASIRDTEAFF
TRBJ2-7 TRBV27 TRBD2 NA TGTGCCACGCGGGCTAGCGGACCCTACGAGCAGTACTTC CATRASGPYEQYF
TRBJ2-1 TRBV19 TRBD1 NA TGTGCCAGTAGTACTTGGACAGGGGGTACCAATGAGCAGTTCTTC CASSTWTGGTNEQFF
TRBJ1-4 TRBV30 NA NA TGTGCCGGGGTCCCTTTCCCAGGGGTGAGAGTCGAGGAAAAACTGTTTTTT CAGVPFPGVRVEEKLFF
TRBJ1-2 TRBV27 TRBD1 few TGTGCCAGCAGACCTATAACCAACCACCGGGACAGGACTTCCTATGGCTACACCTTC CASRPITNHRDRTSYGYTF